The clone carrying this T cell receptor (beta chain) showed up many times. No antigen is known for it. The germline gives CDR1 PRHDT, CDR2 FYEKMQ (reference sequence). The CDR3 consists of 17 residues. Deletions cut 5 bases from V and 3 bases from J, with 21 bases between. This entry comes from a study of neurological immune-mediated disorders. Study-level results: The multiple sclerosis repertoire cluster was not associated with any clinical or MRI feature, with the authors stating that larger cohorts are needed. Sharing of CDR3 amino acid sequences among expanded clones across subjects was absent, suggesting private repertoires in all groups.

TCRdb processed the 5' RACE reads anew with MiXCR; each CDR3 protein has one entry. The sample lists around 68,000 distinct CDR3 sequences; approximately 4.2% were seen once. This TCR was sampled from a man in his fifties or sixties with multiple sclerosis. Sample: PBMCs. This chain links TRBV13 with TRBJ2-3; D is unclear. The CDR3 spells CASSPPYSERQTDTQYF. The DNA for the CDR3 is TGTGCCAGCAGCCCCCCCTACAGTGAGCGTCAGACAGATACGCAGTATTTT. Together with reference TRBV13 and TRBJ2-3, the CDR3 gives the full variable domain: AAGVIQSPRHLIKEKRETATLKCYPIPRHDTVYWYQQGPGQDPQFLISFYEKMQSDKGSIPDRFSAQQFSDYHSELNMSSLELGDSALYFCASSPPYSERQTDTQYFGPGTRLTVL.